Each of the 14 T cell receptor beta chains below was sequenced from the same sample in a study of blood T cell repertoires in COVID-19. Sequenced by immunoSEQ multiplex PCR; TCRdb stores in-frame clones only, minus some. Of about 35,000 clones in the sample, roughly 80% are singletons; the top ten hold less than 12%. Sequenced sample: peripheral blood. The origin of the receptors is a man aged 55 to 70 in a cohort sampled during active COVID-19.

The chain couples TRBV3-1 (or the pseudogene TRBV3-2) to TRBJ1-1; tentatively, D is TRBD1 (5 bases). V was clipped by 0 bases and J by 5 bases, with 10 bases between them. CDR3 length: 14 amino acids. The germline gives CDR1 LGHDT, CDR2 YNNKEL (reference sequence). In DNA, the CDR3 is TGTGCCAGCAGCCAAGACCTCGGGGGGACTGAAGCTTTCTTT. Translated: CASSQDLGGTEAFF.

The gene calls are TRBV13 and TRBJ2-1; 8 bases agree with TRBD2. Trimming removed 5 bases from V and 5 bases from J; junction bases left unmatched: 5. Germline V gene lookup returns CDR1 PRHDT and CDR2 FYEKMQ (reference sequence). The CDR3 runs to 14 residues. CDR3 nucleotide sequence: TGTGCCAGCAGCCTGGGACTAGATGACAATGAGCAGTTCTTC. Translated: CASSLGLDDNEQFF.

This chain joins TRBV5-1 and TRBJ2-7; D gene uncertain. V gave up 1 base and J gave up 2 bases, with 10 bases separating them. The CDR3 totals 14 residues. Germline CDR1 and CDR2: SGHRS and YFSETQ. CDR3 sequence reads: CASSLKRGTYEQYF. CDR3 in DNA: TGCGCCAGCAGCTTGAAGCGCGGTACCTACGAGCAGTACTTC.

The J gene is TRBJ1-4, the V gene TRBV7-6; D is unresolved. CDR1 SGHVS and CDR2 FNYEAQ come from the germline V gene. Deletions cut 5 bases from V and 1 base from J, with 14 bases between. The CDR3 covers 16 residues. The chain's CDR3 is CASSTLASRTNEKLFF. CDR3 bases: TGTGCCAGCAGCACCCTAGCCAGCCGAACTAATGAAAAACTGTTTTTT.

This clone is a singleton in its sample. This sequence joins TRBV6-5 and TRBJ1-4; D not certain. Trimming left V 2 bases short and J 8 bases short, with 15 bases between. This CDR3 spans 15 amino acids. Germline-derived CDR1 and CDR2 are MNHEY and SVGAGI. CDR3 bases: TGTGCCAGCAGTTACGCCGGGAGTAACAAGGAAAAACTGTTTTTT. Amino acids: CASSYAGSNKEKLFF.

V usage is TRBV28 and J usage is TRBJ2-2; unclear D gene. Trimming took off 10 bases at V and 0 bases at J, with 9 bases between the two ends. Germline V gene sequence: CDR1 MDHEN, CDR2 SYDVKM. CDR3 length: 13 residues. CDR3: CANPLPNTGELFF. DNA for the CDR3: TGTGCCAATCCGCTACCGAACACCGGGGAGCTGTTTTTT.

The CDR3 DNA reads as TGCAGTGCTAGTCGGACAGGGGGCGGCTATGGCTACACCTTC. It specifies CSASRTGGGYGYTF. The chain carries TRBV20-1 and TRBJ1-2; 11 nucleotides line up with TRBD1. CDR3 length: 14 residues. V shed 3 bases, J shed 4 bases, and the junction held 4 bases outside the gene matches. Germline V gene data show CDR1 as DFQATT and CDR2 as SNEGSKA (reference sequence).

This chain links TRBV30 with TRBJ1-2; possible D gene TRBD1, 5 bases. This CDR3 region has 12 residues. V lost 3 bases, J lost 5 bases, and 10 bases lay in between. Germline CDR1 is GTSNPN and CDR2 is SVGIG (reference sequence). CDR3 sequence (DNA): TGTGCCTGGAGCGCGGGGCAGTATGGCTACACCTTC. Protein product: CAWSAGQYGYTF.

CDR3 sequence: CSVVGPGANTEAFF. The CDR3 coding sequence is TGCAGCGTTGTCGGGCCTGGGGCAAACACTGAAGCTTTCTTT. J is TRBJ1-1 and V is TRBV29-1, with D perhaps TRBD1 (5 bases). CDR1 SQVTM and CDR2 ANQGSEA come from the germline V gene. V lost 4 bases to trimming and J lost 2 bases, with 14 bases between them. The CDR3 spans 14 residues.

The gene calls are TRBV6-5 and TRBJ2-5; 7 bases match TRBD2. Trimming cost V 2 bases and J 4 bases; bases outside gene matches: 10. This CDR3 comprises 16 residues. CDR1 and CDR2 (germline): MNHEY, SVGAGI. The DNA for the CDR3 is TGTGCCAGCAGTTACGGCCCCCAGGGAGGGCGAGAGACCCAGTACTTC. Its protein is CASSYGPQGGRETQYF.

DNA of the CDR3: TGTGCCAGCAGCTTTTTACAGGGCTCTTCCTACGAGCAGTACTTC. Translated: CASSFLQGSSYEQYF. V and J are TRBV7-2 and TRBJ2-7; D might be TRBD1 (6 bases). Deletions cut 3 bases from V and 1 base from J, with 13 bases between. Germline CDR1 and CDR2: SGHTA and FQGNSA. CDR3 length: 15 residues.

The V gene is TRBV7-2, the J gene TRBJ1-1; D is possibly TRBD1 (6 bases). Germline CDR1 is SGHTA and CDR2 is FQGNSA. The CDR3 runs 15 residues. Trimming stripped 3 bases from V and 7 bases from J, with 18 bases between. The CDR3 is CASSLGQQGRDEAFF. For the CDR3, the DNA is TGTGCCAGCAGCTTGGGCCAACAGGGAAGGGATGAAGCTTTCTTT.

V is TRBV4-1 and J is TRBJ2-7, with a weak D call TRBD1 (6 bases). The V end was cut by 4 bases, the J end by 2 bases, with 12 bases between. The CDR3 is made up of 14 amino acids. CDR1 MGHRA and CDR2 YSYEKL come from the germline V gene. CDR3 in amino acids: CASSPGDTTYEQYF. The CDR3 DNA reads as TGCGCCAGCAGCCCAGGGGATACCACCTACGAGCAGTACTTC.

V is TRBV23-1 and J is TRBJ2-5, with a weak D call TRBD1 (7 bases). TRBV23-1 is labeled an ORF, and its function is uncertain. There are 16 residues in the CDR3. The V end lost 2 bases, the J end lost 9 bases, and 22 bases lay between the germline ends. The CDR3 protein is CASSQSFQGGGAAQYF. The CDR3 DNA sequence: TGCGCCAGCAGTCAAAGCTTCCAGGGGGGTGGGGCGGCCCAGTACTTC.